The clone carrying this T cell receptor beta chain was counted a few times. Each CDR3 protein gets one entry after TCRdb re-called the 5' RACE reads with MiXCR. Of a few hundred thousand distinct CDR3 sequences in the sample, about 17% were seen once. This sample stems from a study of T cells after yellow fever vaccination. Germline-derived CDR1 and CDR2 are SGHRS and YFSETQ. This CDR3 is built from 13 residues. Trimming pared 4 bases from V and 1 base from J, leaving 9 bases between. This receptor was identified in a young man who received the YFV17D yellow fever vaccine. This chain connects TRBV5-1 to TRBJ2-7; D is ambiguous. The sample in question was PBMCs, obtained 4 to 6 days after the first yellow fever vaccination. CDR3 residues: CASSPLASYEQYF. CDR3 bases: TGCGCCAGCAGCCCCCTGGCATCCTACGAGCAGTACTTC.